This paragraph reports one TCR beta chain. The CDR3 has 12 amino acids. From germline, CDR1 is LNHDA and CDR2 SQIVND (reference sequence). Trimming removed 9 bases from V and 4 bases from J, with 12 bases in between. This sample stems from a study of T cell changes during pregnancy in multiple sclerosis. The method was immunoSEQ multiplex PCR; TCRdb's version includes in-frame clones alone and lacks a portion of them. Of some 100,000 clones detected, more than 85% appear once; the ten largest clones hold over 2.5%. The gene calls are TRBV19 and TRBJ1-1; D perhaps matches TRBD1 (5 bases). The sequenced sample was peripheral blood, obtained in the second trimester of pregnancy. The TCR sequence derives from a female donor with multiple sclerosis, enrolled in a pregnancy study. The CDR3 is CASSRGSTEAFF. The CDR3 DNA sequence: TGTGCCAGCAGCCGGGGGAGCACTGAAGCTTTCTTT. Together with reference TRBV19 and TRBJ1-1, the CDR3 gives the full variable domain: DGGITQSPKYLFRKEGQNVTLSCEQNLNHDAMYWYRQDPGQGLRLIYYSQIVNDFQKGDIAEGYSVSREKKESFPLTVTSAQKNPTAFYLCASSRGSTEAFFGQGTRLTVV.